The clone carrying this TCR beta chain was seen just once. What it binds is not known. This specimen belongs to a study of beta chain features in type 1 diabetes. The authors reverse transcribed all of the isolated RNA, so sequencing captured expressed TCRB transcripts. An average about 3.6 million reads came from naive, central memory and regulatory T cell samples. The table came from immunoSEQ multiplex PCR; TCRdb's copy has only in-frame clones and leaves some out. The data contain 400,000 to 600,000 clones, around 30% of them singletons. Points from the study as a whole: Individuals with type 1 diabetes displayed fewer insertions and more deletions at VDJ junctions. Significant though moderate, a shortening of TCRB CDR3s appeared in all four CD4+ subsets of Type 1 diabetes patients.

This CDR3 has 15 amino acids. V lost 0 bases and J lost 3, with 9 bases in between. Germline CDR1 is LNHNV and CDR2 is YYDKDF (reference sequence). All of the sorted populations showed purity greater than 98%. V and J are TRBV15 and TRBJ1-5; D is uncertain. Sequenced sample: naive CD4+ T cells from blood. The clonotype originates from a man aged 18-30 years in good health. CDR3 protein: CATSRDWGHNQPQHF. DNA for the CDR3: TGTGCCACCAGCAGAGATTGGGGTCACAATCAGCCCCAGCATTTT.